These 28 T cell receptor beta chains were all obtained from the same sample, sequenced in a study of blood T cell repertoires in COVID-19. TCRdb's table, derived via immunoSEQ multiplex PCR, lists solely in-frame clones and lacks some. Among roughly 140,000 clones listed, almost 80% were seen once. The sample consisted of peripheral blood. The receptor source for this set is a man aged 50-60 years with active or convalescent COVID-19.

The J gene is TRBJ2-7, the V gene TRBV5-4, with TRBD2 matching over 9 bases. The germline gives CDR1 SGHNT, CDR2 YYREEE (reference sequence). This CDR3 has 15 residues. V lost 4 bases and J lost 0; bases outside the gene matches: 5. This CDR3 reads CASSGGTSSSYEQYF. The CDR3 DNA is TGTGCCAGCAGCGGGGGGACTAGCTCCTCCTACGAGCAGTACTTC.

J is TRBJ2-2 and V is TRBV12-5; 8 bases line up with TRBD2. The CDR3 has 21 amino acids. Germline-derived CDR1 and CDR2 are LGHNT and FRNRAP. V was clipped by 1 base and J by 1 base; unmatched bases: 17. CDR3 sequence (DNA): TGTGCTAGTGGTTTGGGGACCCACTTCAGCAGCGGGAGAAGGAACACCGGGGAGCTGTTTTTT. Amino acids: CASGLGTHFSSGRRNTGELFF.

This clone was found a few times. The chain is built from TRBV19 and TRBJ2-7; D may be TRBD2 (6 bases). CDR1 is LNHDA, CDR2 SQIVND, per germline (reference sequence). This CDR3 contains 15 residues. V dropped 3 bases and J dropped 0 bases, with 12 bases sitting between them. As DNA, the CDR3 is TGTGCCAGTAGTATCCAACTAGCCCTCTCCTACGAGCAGTACTTC. Its translation: CASSIQLALSYEQYF.

The gene calls are TRBV5-6 and TRBJ1-2, with TRBD1 matching over 10 bases. The CDR3 has 15 amino acids. J was trimmed by 6 bases and V by 4 bases; bases with no gene match: 9. CDR1 SGHDT and CDR2 YYEEEE come from the germline V gene. The CDR3 DNA follows: TGTGCCAGCAGCCGCGGGACAGGGGATTTTGATGGCTACACCTTC. Translating it yields CASSRGTGDFDGYTF. Using reference TRBV5-6 and TRBJ1-2 for the parts outside the CDR3, the full variable domain is DAGVTQSPTHLIKTRGQQVTLRCSPKSGHDTVSWYQQALGQGPQFIFQYYEEEERQRGNFPDRFSGHQFPNYSSELNVNALLLGDSALYLCASSRGTGDFDGYTFGSGTRLTVV.

The chain couples TRBV11-3 to TRBJ2-7, with D perhaps matching TRBD2 (5 bases). This CDR3 comprises 13 residues. Between the trimmed V and J ends, which lost 3 bases and 6 bases, there was a span of 12 bases. The germline V gene encodes CDR1 SGHNT and CDR2 YENEEA. CDR3 region: CASSLASNGEQYF. The CDR3 nucleotides are TGTGCCAGCAGCTTGGCTAGCAACGGCGAGCAGTACTTC. The variable domain in full, completed from reference TRBV11-3 and TRBJ2-7, reads EAGVVQSPRYKIIEKKQPVAFWCNPISGHNTLYWYLQNLGQGPELLIRYENEEAVDDSQLPKDRFSAERLKGVDSTLKIQPAELGDSAVYLCASSLASNGEQYFGPGTRLTVT.

Written as DNA, the CDR3 is TGCAGCGTTGATGGGGGGTATGGGGAGACCCAGTACTTC. Protein: CSVDGGYGETQYF. The chain is built from TRBV29-1 and TRBJ2-5; D is perhaps TRBD2 (6 bases). Trimming left V 3 bases short and J 5 bases short, with 13 bases between. The CDR3 sequence is 13 residues long. Germline V CDR1 and CDR2: SQVTM, ANQGSEA.

The chain is built from TRBV28 and TRBJ1-3; D not certain. V lost 6 bases and J lost 8, with 8 bases in between. Germline lookup yields CDR1 MDHEN and CDR2 SYDVKM. The CDR3 runs 11 residues. In DNA, the CDR3 is TGTGCCAGCAGCCCCCGTGACACCATATATTTT. As protein: CASSPRDTIYF.

This clone was counted once. This chain connects TRBV28 to TRBJ1-4; the D gene is possibly TRBD1 (5 bases). Germline CDR1 reads MDHEN; CDR2 reads SYDVKM. This CDR3 spans 17 amino acids. V gave up 5 bases and J gave up 2 bases, with 18 bases separating them. The CDR3 DNA sequence: TGTGCCAGCAGTAAAGGGTCAGGGAGGCGGACTAATGAAAAACTGTTTTTT. Protein product: CASSKGSGRRTNEKLFF. The full variable domain, in which reference TRBV28 and TRBJ1-4 provide the parts outside the CDR3, is DVKVTQSSRYLVKRTGEKVFLECVQDMDHENMFWYRQDPGLGLRLIYFSYDVKMKEKGDIPEGYSVSREKKERFSLILESASTNQTSMYLCASSKGSGRRTNEKLFFGSGTQLSVL.

The V and J genes are TRBV5-8 and TRBJ2-7, with 10 bases identical to TRBD2. V dropped 1 base and J dropped 7; count of bases not matched to a gene: 8. Germline lookup yields CDR1 SGHTS and CDR2 YDEGEE. This CDR3 region has 15 residues. The CDR3 loop reads CASSLLAGAYREQYF. The CDR3 nucleotides are TGTGCCAGCAGCTTGCTAGCGGGAGCCTATAGGGAGCAGTACTTC.

The V call is TRBV6-6, the J call TRBJ2-1; TRBD2 aligns across 8 bases. V was pared by 5 bases and J by 8 bases, with 17 bases of the junction left unmatched. Germline V lookup: CDR1 MNHNY, CDR2 SVGAGI (reference sequence). This CDR3 has 17 residues. Here the CDR3 DNA reads TGTGCCAGCAGTCTACTGACTAGCGCCACGAGTGTCGATGAGCAGTTCTTC. As protein: CASSLLTSATSVDEQFF.

The rearrangement uses TRBV5-5 and TRBJ1-1; D possibly corresponds to TRBD1 (5 bases). This CDR3 is 14 amino acids long. Trimming removed 4 bases from V and 5 bases from J, with 15 bases in between. Germline V gene sequence: CDR1 SGHKS, CDR2 YYEKEE (reference sequence). The CDR3 reads CASSPGLGVTEAFF. CDR3 sequence (DNA): TGTGCCAGCAGCCCCGGCCTAGGGGTTACTGAAGCTTTCTTT.

This rearrangement joins TRBV28 to TRBJ1-6; no reliable D call. With 6 bases removed from V and 5 bases from J, the gap between germline ends came to 14 bases. This CDR3 has 15 residues. Germline CDR1 MDHEN, CDR2 SYDVKM. CDR3 amino acids: CASSTPRGDNSPLHF. The CDR3 region has the DNA TGTGCCAGCAGCACTCCCCGAGGAGATAATTCACCCCTCCACTTT.

This chain links TRBV7-3 with TRBJ2-2; possible D gene TRBD1, 8 bases. Trimming stripped 5 bases from V and 4 bases from J, with 17 bases between. The CDR3 has 16 residues. The V gene's germline CDR1 is SGHTA and CDR2 FQGTGA. In DNA, the CDR3 is TGTGCCAGCAGCCGTAGGGAGGGACAGGCCACCGGGGAGCTGTTTTTT. Translated: CASSRREGQATGELFF.

This chain links TRBV5-1 with TRBJ1-1, with 7 bases aligning to TRBD1. V gave up 2 bases and J gave up 4 bases; unmatched junction bases: 5. CDR3 length: 14 residues. Germline CDR1 and CDR2: SGHRS and YFSETQ. Here the CDR3 reads CASSFARGLTEAFF. The DNA of the CDR3 is TGCGCCAGCAGCTTCGCGAGGGGGCTCACTGAAGCTTTCTTT.

This chain links TRBV5-1 with TRBJ2-5, with D possibly matching TRBD2 (6 bases). The V gene's germline CDR1 is SGHRS and CDR2 YFSETQ. The CDR3 is 14 amino acids. V shed 0 bases and J shed 5 bases, with 11 bases lying between them. CDR3 in amino acids: CASSLVGSEETQYF. Here the CDR3 DNA reads TGCGCCAGCAGCTTGGTCGGGAGTGAGGAGACCCAGTACTTC. The whole variable domain, remainder taken from reference TRBV5-1 and TRBJ2-5, is KAGVTQTPRYLIKTRGQQVTLSCSPISGHRSVSWYQQTPGQGLQFLFEYFSETQRNKGNFPGRFSGRQFSNSRSEMNVSTLELGDSALYLCASSLVGSEETQYFGPGTRLLVL.

The chain uses TRBV5-1 and TRBJ2-5; 13 bases are shared with TRBD2. This CDR3 contains 16 residues. CDR1 and CDR2 from the germline V gene are SGHRS and YFSETQ. Trimming at V came to 2 bases and at J to 7 bases, leaving 8 bases not matched to a gene. CDR3 sequence (DNA): TGCGCCAGCAGCTTAATACTAGCGGGAGGGCCCGGGACCCAGTACTTC. It translates to CASSLILAGGPGTQYF.

The rearrangement links TRBV28 to TRBJ2-3; 9 nucleotides align to TRBD1. V lost 6 bases, J lost 4 bases, and 8 bases stayed unmatched. The CDR3 sequence is 15 residues long. The V gene's germline CDR1 is MDHEN and CDR2 SYDVKM. As DNA, the CDR3 is TGTGCCAGCAGGTCCCCGGGACAGGGTGCAGATACGCAGTATTTT. Its protein is CASRSPGQGADTQYF.

The chain is built from TRBV7-6 and TRBJ2-5, with 7 bases matching TRBD2. Germline-derived CDR1 and CDR2 are SGHVS and FNYEAQ. Unmatched junction bases numbered 4, after V lost 1 base and J lost 5 bases. The CDR3 is 14 amino acids. CDR3 protein: CASSLVGRGETQYF. The CDR3 DNA follows: TGTGCCAGCAGCTTAGTTGGGCGGGGGGAGACCCAGTACTTC.

The V call is TRBV4-2, the J call TRBJ2-2; D remains ambiguous. The CDR3 contains 12 residues. Germline CDR1 reads LGHNA; CDR2 reads YNFKEQ. Trimming removed 6 bases at V and 6 bases at J, with 8 bases between. The CDR3 spells CASRGASGELFF. DNA of the CDR3: TGTGCCAGCAGAGGAGCGTCCGGGGAGCTGTTTTTT.

The V gene is TRBV29-1, the J gene TRBJ2-4; D is undetermined. The CDR3 extends over 12 amino acids. V gave up 6 bases and J gave up 0 bases, with 6 bases separating them. Germline V CDR1 and CDR2: SQVTM, ANQGSEA. CDR3 DNA: TGCAGCGTCAGGATAGCCAAAAACATTCAGTACTTC. Residues: CSVRIAKNIQYF.

This clone came up a few times. The chain employs TRBV30 and TRBJ2-3; TRBD2 agrees at 9 bases. The CDR3 is 16 residues long. The trim removed 8 bases at V and 3 bases at J, leaving 15 bases unmatched. The germline V gene encodes CDR1 GTSNPN and CDR2 SVGIG (reference sequence). The CDR3 nucleotides read TGTGCCCCCCGGCGGGAGGGCCGGGGAAGGACAGATACGCAGTATTTT. Translation: CAPRREGRGRTDTQYF. The full variable domain, with the rest looked up from reference TRBV30 and TRBJ2-3, is SQTIHQWPATLVQPVGSPLSLECTVEGTSNPNLYWYRQAAGRGLQLLFYSVGIGQISSEVPQNLSASRPQDRQFILSSKKLLLSDSGFYLCAPRREGRGRTDTQYFGPGTRLTVL.

The sample holds a few counts of this clone. The V gene is TRBV5-5, the J gene TRBJ2-5, with a tentative D call TRBD2 (5 bases). The CDR3 spans 15 residues. V lost 4 bases and J 1 base, leaving 14 bases between the germline ends. Looked up from germline, CDR1 is SGHKS and CDR2 is YYEKEE (reference sequence). CDR3 sequence (DNA): TGTGCCAGCAGCCCCGGAGGCGGAGGCCAAGAGACCCAGTACTTC. It is translated as CASSPGGGGQETQYF.

This clone showed up just once. The V and J genes are TRBV10-3 and TRBJ2-3; a possible D gene is TRBD1 (7 bases). Trimming removed 2 bases at V and 1 base at J, with 13 bases between. The CDR3 is 16 amino acids. Germline lookup yields CDR1 ENHRY and CDR2 SYGVKD. The CDR3 sequence: CAISEGRGEGTDTQYF. The CDR3 DNA follows: TGTGCCATCAGTGAGGGCAGGGGGGAGGGCACAGATACGCAGTATTTT.

This clone was picked up a small number of times. The chain uses TRBV6-2 or TRBV6-3 and TRBJ1-5, with D hard to call. From germline, CDR1 is MNHEY and CDR2 SVGEGT. V gave up 0 bases and J gave up 0 bases, with 12 bases separating them. The CDR3 sequence is 17 residues long. The DNA of the CDR3 is TGTGCCAGCAGTTACTCCTTCGTAACACATAGCAATCAGCCCCAGCATTTT. Its translation is CASSYSFVTHSNQPQHF.

The rearrangement links TRBV5-4 to TRBJ2-7, with 12 nucleotides matching TRBD2. This CDR3 region has 15 residues. CDR1 and CDR2 from the germline V gene are SGHNT and YYREEE (reference sequence). Germline trimming cut 2 bases from V and 7 bases from J; bases unmatched to any gene: 7. Here the CDR3 reads CASSFPTSGRREQYF. DNA for the CDR3: TGTGCCAGCAGCTTTCCGACTAGCGGGAGAAGAGAGCAGTACTTC.

The chain recombines TRBV18 with TRBJ1-2; D is uncertain. CDR3 length: 13 amino acids. The V end was cut by 6 bases, the J end by 2 bases, with 10 bases between. CDR1 and CDR2 from the germline V gene are KGHSH and LQKENI. CDR3 sequence (DNA): TGTGCCAGCTCCCCTGCGGGGAACTATGGCTACACCTTC. Translated: CASSPAGNYGYTF. The variable domain in full, completed from reference TRBV18 and TRBJ1-2, reads NAGVMQNPRHLVRRRGQEARLRCSPMKGHSHVYWYRQLPEEGLKFMVYLQKENIIDESGMPKERFSAEFPKEGPSILRIQQVVRGDSAAYFCASSPAGNYGYTFGSGTRLTVV.

V is TRBV19 and J is TRBJ1-2; D ambiguous. Germline V gene sequence: CDR1 LNHDA, CDR2 SQIVND (reference sequence). Between the trimmed V and J ends, which lost 3 bases and 0 bases, there was a span of 5 bases. The CDR3 runs 13 residues. Here the CDR3 reads CASSMAANYGYTF. The DNA of the CDR3 is TGTGCCAGTAGTATGGCAGCTAACTATGGCTACACCTTC. Based on the CDR3 plus reference TRBV19 and TRBJ1-2, the full variable domain is DGGITQSPKYLFRKEGQNVTLSCEQNLNHDAMYWYRQDPGQGLRLIYYSQIVNDFQKGDIAEGYSVSREKKESFPLTVTSAQKNPTAFYLCASSMAANYGYTFGSGTRLTVV.

V is TRBV6-4 and J is TRBJ2-3, with 9 bases fitting TRBD2. The germline V gene encodes CDR1 MRHNA and CDR2 SNTAGT. The CDR3 is 15 residues long. V dropped 3 bases and J dropped 3; count of bases not matched to a gene: 4. The CDR3 DNA is TGTGCCAGCAGTGAAGATAGCGGGAGAACAGATACGCAGTATTTT. Translated: CASSEDSGRTDTQYF.